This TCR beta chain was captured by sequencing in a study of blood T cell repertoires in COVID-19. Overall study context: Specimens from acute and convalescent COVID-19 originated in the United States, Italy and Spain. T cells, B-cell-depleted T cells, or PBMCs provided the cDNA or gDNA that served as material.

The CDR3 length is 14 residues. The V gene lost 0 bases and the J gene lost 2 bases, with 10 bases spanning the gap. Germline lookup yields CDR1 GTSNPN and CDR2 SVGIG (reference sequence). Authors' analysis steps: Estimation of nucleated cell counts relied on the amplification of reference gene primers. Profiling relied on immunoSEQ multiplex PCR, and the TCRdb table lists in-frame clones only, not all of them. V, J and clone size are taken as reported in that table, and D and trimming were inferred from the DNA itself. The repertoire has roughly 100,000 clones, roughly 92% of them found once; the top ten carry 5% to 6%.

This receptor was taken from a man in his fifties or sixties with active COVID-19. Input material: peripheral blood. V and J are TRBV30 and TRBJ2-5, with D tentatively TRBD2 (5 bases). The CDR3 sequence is CAWSVLGPQETQYF. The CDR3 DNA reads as TGTGCCTGGAGTGTACTAGGTCCTCAAGAGACCCAGTACTTC.